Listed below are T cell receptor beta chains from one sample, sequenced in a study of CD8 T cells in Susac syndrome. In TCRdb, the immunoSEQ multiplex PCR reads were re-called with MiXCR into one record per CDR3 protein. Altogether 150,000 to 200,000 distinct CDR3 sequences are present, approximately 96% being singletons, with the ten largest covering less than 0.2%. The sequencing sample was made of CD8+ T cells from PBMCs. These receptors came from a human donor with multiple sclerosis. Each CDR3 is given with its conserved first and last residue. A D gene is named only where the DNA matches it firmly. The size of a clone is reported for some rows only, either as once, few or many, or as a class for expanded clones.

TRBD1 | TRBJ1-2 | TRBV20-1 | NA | TGCAGTGCTACAACAGGGGGGATCTATGGCTACACCTTC | CSATTGGIYGYTF
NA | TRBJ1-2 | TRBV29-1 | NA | TGCAGTGCTACAGGGAACGTAGACTATGGCTACACCTTC | CSATGNVDYGYTF
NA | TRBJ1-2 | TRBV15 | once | TGTGCCACCAGCAGAACCGAGACCCCTTCGCACTATGGCTACACCTTC | CATSRTETPSHYGYTF
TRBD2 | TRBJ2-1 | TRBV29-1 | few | TGCAGCTCGCTGGGGGGGTCCTACAATGAGCAGTTCTTC | CSSLGGSYNEQFF
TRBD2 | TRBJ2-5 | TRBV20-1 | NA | TGCAGTGCTAGGGTAGCGGGGGGCGGCGAGACCCAGTACTTC | CSARVAGGGETQYF
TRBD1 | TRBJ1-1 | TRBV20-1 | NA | TGCAGTGCTAGAGAACCAGGGACAGGGGGCCTGATAGGGTTT | CSAREPGTGGLIGF
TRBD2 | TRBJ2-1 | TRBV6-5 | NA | TGTGCCAGCAGTTACTCAGGCGGGGGGAGCTCCTACAATGAGCAGTTCTTC | CASSYSGGGSSYNEQFF
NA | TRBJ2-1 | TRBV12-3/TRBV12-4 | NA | TGTGCCAGCAGAAGACGGAGATTCCAGGATGAGCAGTTCTTC | CASRRRRFQDEQFF
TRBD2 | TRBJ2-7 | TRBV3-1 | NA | TGTGCCAGCAGCGAAGCGGGACTCGACAACTCCTACGAGCAGTACTTC | CASSEAGLDNSYEQYF
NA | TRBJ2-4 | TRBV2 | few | TGTGCCACTCTTGCCAAAAACATTCAGTACTTC | CATLAKNIQYF
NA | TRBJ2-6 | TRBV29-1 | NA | TGCAGCGTGGCTATCCCGAACTCTGGGGCCAACGTCCTGACTTTC | CSVAIPNSGANVLTF
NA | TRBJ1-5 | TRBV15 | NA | TGTGCCACCAGCAGATGGGAAGCGAATAATCAGCCCCAGCATTTT | CATSRWEANNQPQHF
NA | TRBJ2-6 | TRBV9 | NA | TGTGCCAGCAGCTTCCCCAAGGACAGCGCTGGGGCCAACGTCCTGACTTTC | CASSFPKDSAGANVLTF
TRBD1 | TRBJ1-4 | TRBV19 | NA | TGTGCCGTAGGGGGCGGCACTAATGAAAAACTGTTTTTT | CAVGGGTNEKLFF
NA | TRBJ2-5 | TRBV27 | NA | TGTGCCAGCTCCCTCGGGGCGACCCAGTACTTC | CASSLGATQYF
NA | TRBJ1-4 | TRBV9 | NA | TGTGCCAGCAGCGTAGTGGCGGAACGAAATGAAAAACTGTTTTTT | CASSVVAERNEKLFF
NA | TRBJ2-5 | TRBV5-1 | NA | TGCGCCAGCAGCCCCGAGGGAGGGGGCAAGACCCAGTACTTC | CASSPEGGGKTQYF
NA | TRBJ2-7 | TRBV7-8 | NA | TGTGCCAGCAGCCCTGGACTCCTCTCGGCTCACGAGCAGTACTTC | CASSPGLLSAHEQYF
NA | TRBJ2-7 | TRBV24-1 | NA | TGTGCCACCAGTGATTGTCGCGAGCAGTACTTC | CATSDCREQYF
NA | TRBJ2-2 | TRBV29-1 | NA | TGCAGCGTTGAAGGCACCGACACCGGGGAGCTGTTTTTT | CSVEGTDTGELFF
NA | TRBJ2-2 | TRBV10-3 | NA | TGTGCCATCAGAGAGGGGACCACCGGGGAGCTGTTTTTT | CAIREGTTGELFF
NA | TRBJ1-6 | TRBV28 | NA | TGTGCCAGCAGCACAGGTGGGGGCGCGTTGAATTCACCCCTCCACTTT | CASSTGGGALNSPLHF
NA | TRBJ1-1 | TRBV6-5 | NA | TGTGCCAGCAGTTACAACAGGAACACTGAAGCTTTCTTT | CASSYNRNTEAFF
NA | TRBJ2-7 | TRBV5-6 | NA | TGTGCCAGCAGCCCGGGACCGCGCGCCTACGAGCAGTACTTC | CASSPGPRAYEQYF
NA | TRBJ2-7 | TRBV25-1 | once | TGTGCCAGCAGTGAAGGATCGAACGAGCAGTACTTC | CASSEGSNEQYF
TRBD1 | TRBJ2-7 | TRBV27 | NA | TGTGCCAGCAGTGTCACGGGACAGGAGACCTACGAGCAGTACTTC | CASSVTGQETYEQYF
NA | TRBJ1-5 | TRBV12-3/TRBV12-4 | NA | TGTGCCAGCAGTTTAGCGCTATCCCAGCCCCAGCATTTT | CASSLALSQPQHF
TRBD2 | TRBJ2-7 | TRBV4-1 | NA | TGCGCCAGCAGCCAAGATCGGGAGGGCTACGAGCAGTACTTC | CASSQDREGYEQYF
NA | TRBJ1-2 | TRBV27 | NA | TGTGCCAGCAGTCCCTTGAGGGCGGGTGGCTACACCTTC | CASSPLRAGGYTF
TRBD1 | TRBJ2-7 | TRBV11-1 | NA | TGTGCCAGCAGCTCGGGACAGGGGGGATACGAGCAGTACTTC | CASSSGQGGYEQYF
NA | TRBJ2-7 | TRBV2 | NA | TGTGCCACCGAGATGGGATCCTACGAGCAGTACTTC | CATEMGSYEQYF
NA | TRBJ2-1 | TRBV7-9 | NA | TGTGCCAGCAGCCAGATGGGACGATTCAATGAGCAGTTCTTC | CASSQMGRFNEQFF
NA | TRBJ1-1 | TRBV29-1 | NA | TGCAGCGGGGAGAGGGACAATGAAGCTTTCTTT | CSGERDNEAFF
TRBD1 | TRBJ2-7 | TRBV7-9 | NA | TGTGCCAGCAGCGCGCAGAACAGGGGCAGCGAGCAGTACTTC | CASSAQNRGSEQYF
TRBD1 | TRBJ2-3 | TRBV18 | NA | TGTGCCAGCTCACCTGCCGGGACAGGGGTCACAGATACGCAGTATTTT | CASSPAGTGVTDTQYF
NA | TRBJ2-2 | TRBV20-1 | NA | TGCAGTGCTCTACCTGCGGGGGCCCGGAACACCGGGGAGCTGTTTTTT | CSALPAGARNTGELFF
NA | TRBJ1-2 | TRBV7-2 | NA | TGTGCCAGCAGCTCACATTTGCAAGCTAACTATGGCTACACCTTC | CASSSHLQANYGYTF
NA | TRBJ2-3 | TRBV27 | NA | TGTGCCAGCAGTACAGGGTACGATACGCAGTATTTT | CASSTGYDTQYF
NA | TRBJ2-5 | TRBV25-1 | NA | TGTGCCAGCAGTGAACACTCCCAAGAGACCCAGTACTTC | CASSEHSQETQYF